These 13 T cell receptor beta chains were sequenced from one sample in a study of low-dose radiotherapy and immunotherapy resistance in tumors. Alpha and beta chains were covered, as first-strand cDNA relied on TRAV- and TRBV-specific primers. The authors ran approximately 20 PCR cycles to amplify TCRs with a constant-region primer and V-primer adapter. TCRdb itself ran the reads through MiXCR, one entry per CDR3 protein. Counted here are approximately 91,000 distinct CDR3 sequences, around a fifth occurring once; the ten biggest clones make up around 13%. As to time point: after trial treatment. Sample treatment: LDRT plus nivolumab, ipilimumab, low-dose cyclophosphamide and aspirin (RACIN trial). Sequencing was performed on PBMCs, taken after low-dose radiotherapy plus immunotherapy. The receptor source for this set is a female donor with ovarian cancer.

This rearrangement joins TRBV15 to TRBJ2-3, with D perhaps matching TRBD1 or TRBD2 (6 bases each). Germline V gives CDR1 LNHNV, CDR2 YYDKDF (reference sequence). Deletions cut 3 bases from V and 1 base from J, with 14 bases between. The CDR3 has 16 amino acids. The chain's CDR3 is CATSSTAGEGTDTQYF. The CDR3 DNA follows: TGTGCCACCAGCAGCACTGCAGGGGAGGGCACAGATACGCAGTATTTT.

This clonotype has at least ten counts. The rearrangement uses TRBV20-1 and TRBJ2-7; a weak D match, TRBD1 (6 bases). CDR3 length equals 13 residues. The germline V gene has CDR1 DFQATT and CDR2 SNEGSKA (reference sequence). Deletions cut 3 bases from V and 4 bases from J, with 13 bases between. The CDR3 bases are TGCAGTGCTAGTAAAACAGGGCCGTACGAGCAGTACTTC. It specifies CSASKTGPYEQYF.

The chain links TRBV12-3 or TRBV12-4 to TRBJ1-3, with unresolved D. V lost 6 bases, J lost 3 bases, and 3 bases lay in between. CDR3 length: 11 amino acids. CDR3 amino acids: CASRIGNTIYF. CDR3 bases: TGTGCCAGCAGGATTGGAAACACCATATATTTT.

Ten or more counts support this clonotype. The rearrangement joins TRBV20-1 to TRBJ2-1; no firm D call. V was cut by 3 bases and J by 0 bases, with 15 bases left in between. The CDR3 consists of 16 residues. Per germline, CDR1 DFQATT and CDR2 SNEGSKA (reference sequence). CDR3: CSARTSAPSSYNEQFF. CDR3 in DNA: TGCAGTGCTAGGACCTCGGCCCCGAGCTCCTACAATGAGCAGTTCTTC.

In this sample, this clonotype turned up many times. The V gene is TRBV7-2, the J gene TRBJ2-7, with TRBD2 identical over 10 bases. CDR1 and CDR2 (germline): SGHTA, FQGNSA. After removal of 3 bases from V and 2 bases from J, the junction contained 7 bases not matched to a gene. This CDR3 is 16 amino acids long. The CDR3 sequence: CASSFLAGGLAYEQYF. CDR3 bases: TGTGCCAGCAGCTTTTTAGCGGGAGGTCTCGCCTACGAGCAGTACTTC.

The chain's CDR3 is CASSFPGQGLFQPQHF. CDR3 in DNA: TGTGCCAGCAGTTTCCCGGGACAAGGTTTGTTTCAGCCCCAGCATTTT. This chain uses TRBV28 with TRBJ1-5; a possible D gene is TRBD1 (6 bases). Germline V gives CDR1 MDHEN, CDR2 SYDVKM. The CDR3 contains 16 residues. Trimming took off 3 bases at V and 6 bases at J, with 18 bases between the two ends.

As for this clonotype: A much bigger clone sits one base away, suggesting this may be a read error. The V gene is TRBV7-9, the J gene TRBJ2-7; 13 nucleotides line up with TRBD2. The germline CDR1 and CDR2 sequences are SEHNR and FQNEAQ (reference sequence). The CDR3 extends over 17 amino acids. V was pared by 1 base and J by 7 bases, with 10 bases of the junction left unmatched. The CDR3 region is CASSLGVLAGGPNEQYF. In DNA form, the CDR3 reads TGTGCCAGCAGCTTAGGAGTACTAGCGGGGGGGCCTAATGAGCAGTACTTC.

Regarding this clonotype: A much larger clone differs from this one at a single base, so this may be a read error. Here the CDR3 omits its conserved ending phenylalanine or tryptophan, so a read error is the likely source. The V and J genes are TRBV6-2 or TRBV6-3 and TRBJ2-6, with 11 bases fitting TRBD1. V was clipped by 0 bases and J by 2 bases; unmatched bases: 6. CDR3 size: 19 residues. CDR1 and CDR2 (germline): MNHEY, SVGEGT. DNA of the CDR3: TGTGCCAGCAGTTACTCTAAGGGACAGGGGGGAACTGGGGCCAACGTCCTGACTTCC. Translating gives CASSYSKGQGGTGANVLTS.

Details on this clonotype: A far larger clone lies a single base away; this is likely a read error. The chain uses TRBV6-2 or TRBV6-3 and TRBJ1-1; D is perhaps TRBD1 (5 bases). CDR1 and CDR2 from the germline V gene are MNHEY and SVGEGT. This CDR3 contains 14 residues. CDR3 in DNA: TGTGTCAGCAGTTACATGGGTGTAGGGGCTGAAGCTTTCTTT. Amino acids: CVSSYMGVGAEAFF.

This clonotype was seen only a few times. The rearrangement joins TRBV13 to TRBJ1-6; D not resolved. Looked up from germline, CDR1 is PRHDT and CDR2 is FYEKMQ (reference sequence). The CDR3 runs 16 residues. Deletions cut 6 bases from V and 3 bases from J, with 15 bases between. The chain's CDR3 is CASSDLQSYYNSPLHF. The CDR3, as DNA: TGTGCCAGCAGTGATTTGCAAAGTTACTATAATTCACCCCTCCACTTT.

The chain combines TRBV23-1 with TRBJ1-6; 8 nucleotides align to TRBD1. TRBV23-1 falls under the ORF class, with uncertain function. The CDR3 sequence is 17 residues long. J gave up 5 bases and V 0 bases, and 6 bases lay outside the gene matches. The chain's CDR3 is CASSQSHDRGNNSPLHF. DNA for the CDR3: TGCGCCAGCAGTCAATCGCACGACAGGGGTAATAATTCACCCCTCCACTTT.

This clonotype was seen a few times. This sequence joins TRBV30 and TRBJ1-1, with 9 positions matching TRBD1. From germline, CDR1 is GTSNPN and CDR2 SVGIG (reference sequence). Trimming at V came to 6 bases and at J to 4 bases, leaving 9 bases not matched to a gene. This CDR3 has 14 residues. The CDR3 region has the DNA TGTGCCTGTACGCCGGGACAGGGAACCACTGAAGCTTTCTTT. Translated, it gives CACTPGQGTTEAFF.

There are many counts of this clonotype. The V and J genes are TRBV5-1 and TRBJ2-3; D not resolved. V shed 4 bases and J shed 7 bases, with 16 bases lying between them. The CDR3 is 14 residues long. Germline V lookup: CDR1 SGHRS, CDR2 YFSETQ. The CDR3 DNA reads TGCGCCAGCAGCGGCCTTCCCCTGGAGAATACGCAGTATTTT. This gives the protein CASSGLPLENTQYF.